This T cell receptor (beta chain) is from a study of PD-1 blockade in classical Hodgkin lymphoma. Each patient relapsed following autologous stem cell transplantation, and prior brentuximab vedotin exposure differed. Complete response, partial response or progressive disease constituted the best response categories observed. General observations from the study: Newly diagnosed patients were reported to start with lower TCR diversity than healthy donors.

Using immunoSEQ multiplex PCR, the repertoire was profiled, and TCRdb retains in-frame clones only, with some absent. The sample lists over 10,000 clones, 85% to 90% occurring once. This clone was picked up a small number of times. Its antigen remains unidentified. From germline, CDR1 is LNHDA and CDR2 SQIVND (reference sequence). Trimming removed 8 bases at V and 4 bases at J, with 9 bases between. The CDR3 runs 12 residues. This sequence joins TRBV19 and TRBJ1-3, with a tentative D call TRBD1 (5 bases). The specimen comprised peripheral blood mononuclear cells (PBMCs), sampled at baseline. The TCR comes from a human donor with classical Hodgkin lymphoma. The chain's CDR3 is CASQQGGNTIYF. In nucleotides, the CDR3 is TGTGCCAGTCAGCAGGGCGGAAACACCATATATTTT.